Listed here are 11 T cell receptor beta chains from one sample, sequenced in a study of blood T cell repertoires in COVID-19. Here immunoSEQ multiplex PCR was the method, and the copy in TCRdb shows in-frame clones only, minus some. This table holds about 44,000 clones, less than 85% found once. Sequenced: peripheral blood. The receptor set was obtained from a woman in her 70s with acute or convalescent COVID-19.

CDR3 nucleotide sequence: TGCAGCGTGGGGACTAACTCCTACAATGAGCAGTTCTTC. It codes for CSVGTNSYNEQFF. The chain couples TRBV29-1 to TRBJ2-1; 7 nucleotides agree with TRBD2. CDR1 and CDR2 from the germline V gene are SQVTM and ANQGSEA. Germline trimming cut 6 bases from V and 0 bases from J; bases unmatched to any gene: 2. This CDR3 has 13 residues.

By share of the sample, this clone is medium-sized (0.01 to 0.1%). This chain joins TRBV6-1 and TRBJ2-7; weak D call: TRBD1 (6 bases). Trimming took off 6 bases at V and 5 bases at J, with 20 bases between the two ends. CDR3 size: 15 residues. Germline CDR1 MNHNS, CDR2 SASEGT. CDR3 region: CASSRTGMNLDEQYF. CDR3 sequence (DNA): TGTGCCAGCAGCCGAACAGGGATGAACCTAGACGAGCAGTACTTC.

The chain combines TRBV7-9 with TRBJ2-5; TRBD2 is a possible D gene (6 bases). Germline V gene data show CDR1 as SEHNR and CDR2 as FQNEAQ (reference sequence). This CDR3 has 15 amino acids. Trimming removed 5 bases at V and 4 bases at J, with 17 bases between. CDR3 region: CASSHLRGGPETQYF. The CDR3 bases are TGTGCCAGCAGCCACTTGAGGGGAGGCCCAGAGACCCAGTACTTC.

The chain couples TRBV6-2 or TRBV6-3 to TRBJ2-7; TRBD2 is a possible D gene (5 bases). CDR1 MNHEY and CDR2 SVGEGT come from the germline V gene. CDR3 length: 16 amino acids. V was pared by 0 bases and J by 4 bases, with 16 bases between. The CDR3 sequence: CASSYSIGAVPYEQYF. The CDR3 nucleotides are TGTGCCAGCAGTTACTCGATAGGAGCGGTTCCTTACGAGCAGTACTTC.

The sample holds a few counts of this clone. The chain has TRBV28 and TRBJ1-4; 7 bases line up with TRBD1. The CDR3 is 15 residues long. Germline assignment: CDR1 MDHEN and CDR2 SYDVKM. Losses at the gene ends were 10 bases for V and 2 bases for J; bases not matched to a gene: 10. CDR3 residues: CATQGQPSTNEKLFF. DNA for the CDR3: TGTGCCACCCAGGGACAGCCCTCGACTAATGAAAAACTGTTTTTT.

The chain recombines TRBV20-1 with TRBJ1-6; D is ambiguous. Germline-derived CDR1 and CDR2 are DFQATT and SNEGSKA (reference sequence). This CDR3 region has 11 residues. Trimming pared 5 bases from V and 6 bases from J, leaving 5 bases between. CDR3 bases: TGCAGTGCTCAGTCTAATTCACCCCTCCACTTT. Its protein is CSAQSNSPLHF.

The chain links TRBV7-3 to TRBJ2-7; 9 nucleotides align to TRBD2. Trimming took 6 bases from V and 5 from J; bases not matched to a gene: 5. This CDR3 has 13 residues. Per germline, CDR1 SGHTA and CDR2 FQGTGA. CDR3 DNA: TGTGCCAGCAGTCTTAGCGGGAGCCACGAGCAGTACTTC. Amino acids: CASSLSGSHEQYF.

The V gene is TRBV6-2 or TRBV6-3, the J gene TRBJ2-5, with D perhaps matching TRBD1 (6 bases). V was trimmed by 0 bases and J by 3 bases, leaving 17 bases between them. CDR1 and CDR2 (germline): MNHEY, SVGEGT. This CDR3 has 17 residues. In nucleotides, the CDR3 is TGTGCCAGCAGTTACTCCGTTGGGACACTGGTAGAAGAGACCCAGTACTTC. This encodes CASSYSVGTLVEETQYF.

The genes are TRBV6-1 and TRBJ2-6; D perhaps matches TRBD1 (7 bases). Germline V CDR1 and CDR2: MNHNS, SASEGT. V was shortened by 0 bases and J by 2 bases, with 14 bases between the two germline ends. CDR3 size: 18 residues. CDR3 nucleotides: TGTGCCAGCAGTGAAGCGAGACTCAGGGGGGCTGGGGCCAACGTCCTGACTTTC. This codes for CASSEARLRGAGANVLTF.

The chain joins TRBV11-1 to TRBJ1-1; maybe TRBD1 (6 bases). The germline V gene encodes CDR1 SGHAT and CDR2 FQDESV (reference sequence). V was pared by 1 base and J by 5 bases, with 14 bases between. The CDR3 is 15 residues long. The CDR3 is CASSLGSGEKTEAFF. In nucleotides, the CDR3 is TGTGCCAGCAGCTTAGGGTCAGGGGAAAAAACTGAAGCTTTCTTT.

In nucleotides, the CDR3 is TGTGCCAGCAGCTTAGGCCTCCGGGGGATCTCCTACGAGCAGTACTTC. Encoded protein: CASSLGLRGISYEQYF. The genes are TRBV13 and TRBJ2-7, with D possibly TRBD2 on 6 matching bases. CDR1 and CDR2 (germline): PRHDT, FYEKMQ (reference sequence). The V gene lost 0 bases and the J gene lost 0 bases, with 12 bases spanning the gap. This CDR3 has 16 amino acids.